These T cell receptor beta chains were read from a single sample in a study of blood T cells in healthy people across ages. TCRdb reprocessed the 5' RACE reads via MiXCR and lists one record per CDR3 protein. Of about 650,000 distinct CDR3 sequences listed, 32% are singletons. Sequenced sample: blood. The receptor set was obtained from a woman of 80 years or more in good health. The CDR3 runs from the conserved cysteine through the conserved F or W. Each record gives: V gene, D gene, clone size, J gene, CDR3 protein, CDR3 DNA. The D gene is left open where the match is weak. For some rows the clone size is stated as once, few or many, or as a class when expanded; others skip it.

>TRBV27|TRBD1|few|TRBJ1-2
CASSDRGRGRGGYGYTF
TGTGCCAGCTCAGACAGGGGGCGCGGAAGGGGAGGCTATGGCTACACCTTC
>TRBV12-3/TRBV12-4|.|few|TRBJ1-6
CARSLTGANSPLHF
TGTGCCCGCAGTCTGACAGGAGCCAATTCACCCCTCCACTTT
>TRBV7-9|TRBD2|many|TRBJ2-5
CASSILAAQETQYF
TGTGCCAGCAGCATCCTAGCGGCCCAAGAGACCCAGTACTTC
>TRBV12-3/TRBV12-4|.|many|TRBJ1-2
CASSPGVDGYTF
TGTGCCAGCAGTCCCGGGGTTGATGGCTACACCTTC
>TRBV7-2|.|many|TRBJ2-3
CASRGAARSTDTQYF
TGTGCCAGCCGTGGGGCGGCTAGGAGCACAGATACGCAGTATTTT
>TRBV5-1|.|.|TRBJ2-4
CASSSQGSSGEQYF
TGCGCCAGCAGCTCACAGGGGTCCTCGGGAGAGCAGTACTTC
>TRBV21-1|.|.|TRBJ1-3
CASSKVRRAGSSGNTIYF
TGTGCCAGCAGCAAAGTGAGGCGGGCAGGATCCTCTGGAAACACCATATATTTT
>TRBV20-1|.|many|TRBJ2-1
CSARVSGAIRNEQFF
TGCAGTGCTAGAGTATCGGGGGCAATTAGGAATGAGCAGTTCTTC
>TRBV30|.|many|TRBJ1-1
CAWNPSGDTEAFF
TGTGCCTGGAACCCCTCAGGGGACACTGAAGCTTTCTTT
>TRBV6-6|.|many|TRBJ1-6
CATTGGTTNSPLHF
TGTGCCACTACGGGCGGGACAACGAATTCACCCCTCCACTTT
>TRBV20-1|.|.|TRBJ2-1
CSASGAGNYNERFF
TGCAGTGCAAGTGGGGCGGGAAATTACAATGAGCGGTTCTTC
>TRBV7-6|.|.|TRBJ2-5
CASSGGVETQYF
TGTGCCAGCAGCGGGGGCGTTGAGACCCAGTACTTC
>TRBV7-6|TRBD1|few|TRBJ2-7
CASSHRDRPYEQYF
TGTGCCAGCAGCCACCGGGACAGGCCGTACGAGCAGTACTTC
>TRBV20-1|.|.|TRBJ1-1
CSARDRGTFRITEAFF
TGCAGTGCTAGAGATAGGGGAACCTTTAGGATCACTGAAGCTTTCTTT
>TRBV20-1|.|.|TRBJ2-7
CSARATGQSSYEQYF
TGCAGTGCTAGGGCCACAGGGCAGAGCTCCTACGAGCAGTACTTC
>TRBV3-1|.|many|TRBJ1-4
CASSTHRGNEKLFF
TGTGCCAGCAGCACGCATCGGGGTAATGAAAAACTGTTTTTT
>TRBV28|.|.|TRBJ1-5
CASSSPSRGDQPQHF
TGTGCCAGCAGTTCCCCAAGCAGGGGCGACCAGCCCCAGCATTTT
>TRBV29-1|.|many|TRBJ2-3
CSVAGSSTDTQYF
TGCAGCGTTGCCGGGAGCAGCACAGATACGCAGTATTTT
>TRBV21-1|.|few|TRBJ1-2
CARDRVYGYTF
TGTGCCAGGGACAGGGTCTATGGCTACACCTTC
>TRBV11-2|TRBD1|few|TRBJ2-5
CASNLGDRDQETQYF
TGTGCCAGCAACCTAGGGGACAGGGATCAAGAGACCCAGTACTTC
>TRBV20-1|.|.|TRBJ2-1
CSARPGTYNEQFF
TGCAGTGCTAGGCCGGGGACCTACAATGAGCAGTTCTTC
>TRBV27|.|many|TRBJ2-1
CASSFGRVSSYNEQFF
TGTGCCAGCAGTTTCGGGCGGGTTAGCTCCTACAATGAGCAGTTCTTC
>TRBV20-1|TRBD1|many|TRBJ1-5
CSARAATGGFGNQPQHF
TGCAGTGCTAGAGCAGCTACAGGGGGCTTCGGCAATCAGCCCCAGCATTTT